This T cell receptor (beta chain) was sequenced during a study of PD-1 blockade in mismatch repair-deficient tumors. Whole-study context: Enrolled about 2012-2016, patients had progressing, pretreated mismatch repair-deficient cancers of 12 to 13 types.

A remark on this clone: As yet, its antigen is unknown.

Assay: immunoSEQ multiplex PCR; the TCRdb copy retains only in-frame clones and omits some. The data contain more than 50,000 clones, approximately 88% of them singletons. The length of the CDR3 is 15 residues. V trimming: 3 bases; J trimming: 1 base; junction bases outside the gene matches: 4. Germline loops: CDR1 SGHNT, CDR2 YENEEA. Points from the study as a whole: Rapid post-treatment expansion, then contraction, generally preceding radiologic response, marked tumor-resident clones.

The chain uses TRBV11-3 and TRBJ2-7; 9 nucleotides agree with TRBD2. The clonotype originates from an adult with mismatch repair-deficient cancer. The sample here was peripheral blood, taken 52 weeks after starting pembrolizumab. In nucleotides, the CDR3 is TGTGCCAGCAGCTTGGGACTAGCCACGTCCTACGAGCAGTACTTC. It specifies CASSLGLATSYEQYF. Using reference TRBV11-3 and TRBJ2-7 for the parts outside the CDR3, the full variable domain is EAGVVQSPRYKIIEKKQPVAFWCNPISGHNTLYWYLQNLGQGPELLIRYENEEAVDDSQLPKDRFSAERLKGVDSTLKIQPAELGDSAVYLCASSLGLATSYEQYFGPGTRLTVT.